The rows below give T cell receptor beta chains drawn from one sample of a study of cytomegalovirus exposure and HLA in healthy donors. Only in-frame clones appear in the TCRdb table, and some are missing; sequencing was by immunoSEQ multiplex PCR. The table lists tens of thousands of clones, about two thirds of them singletons. The sequenced sample consisted of PBMCs. All receptors come from a boy between 10 and 17 years old in good health and CMV-seropositive. CDR3s include the opening cysteine and the closing phenylalanine or tryptophan. A D gene is named only where the DNA matches it firmly. Part of the rows lack a size; the others show once, few, many or a class for expanded clones.

size | J | V | D | DNA | CDR3
NA | TRBJ2-3 | TRBV5-1 | TRBD2 | TGCGCCAGCAGCTTGACTAGCGGGGGGGATACGCAGTATTTT | CASSLTSGGDTQYF
NA | TRBJ1-4 | TRBV15 | NA | TGTGCCACCAGCAGAGTTCCGGGAAGAGCTAATGAAAAACTGTTTTTT | CATSRVPGRANEKLFF
NA | TRBJ1-1 | TRBV30 | NA | TGTGCCTGGAGTGTAGCCGACACTGAAGCTTTCTTT | CAWSVADTEAFF
NA | TRBJ2-5 | TRBV6-4 | TRBD2 | TGTGCCAGCAGCTTCCAATCCTCTCGGCGGACTAGCGGGAGGGAAGAGACCCAGTACTTC | CASSFQSSRRTSGREETQYF
NA | TRBJ2-5 | TRBV27 | TRBD2 | TGTGCCAGCAGTGGGGGGACTAGCGGGAGGATGGAGACCCAGTACTTC | CASSGGTSGRMETQYF
few | TRBJ1-6 | TRBV6-1 | NA | TGTGCCAGCAGTGAACGGGGAATGTCCTATAATTCACCCCTCCACTTT | CASSERGMSYNSPLHF
NA | TRBJ1-5 | TRBV7-2 | NA | TGTGCCAGCAGCCCGGGACTCCCGGAACAGCCCCAGCATTTT | CASSPGLPEQPQHF
NA | TRBJ2-6 | TRBV5-1 | NA | TGCGCCAGCAGCTTGGGGGCAGGGCCTCTCTCTGGGGCCAACGTCCTGACTTTC | CASSLGAGPLSGANVLTF
NA | TRBJ2-1 | TRBV2 | TRBD2 | TGTGCCAGCAGAGTTGATAGTGGACTAGCGGGAGGCTATGAGCAGTTCTTC | CASRVDSGLAGGYEQFF
once | TRBJ2-3 | TRBV9 | NA | TGTGCCAGCCGGGACACCAAAGCGGGGCACACAGATACGCAGTATTTT | CASRDTKAGHTDTQYF
few | TRBJ2-7 | TRBV4-3 | TRBD2 | TGCGCCAGCAGCCAACTAAGGACTAGCGGGCTTTACTTC | CASSQLRTSGLYF
few | TRBJ1-1 | TRBV18 | NA | TGTGCCAGCTCACCGACGGTGGGGCAGACTGAAGCTTTCTTT | CASSPTVGQTEAFF
few | TRBJ2-7 | TRBV6-1 | NA | TGTGCCAGCAGTGGGTTAGACGAGCAGTACTTC | CASSGLDEQYF
few | TRBJ1-1 | TRBV10-1 | TRBD1 | TGCGCCAGCAGTCCAGGGGGGCCCCACACTGAAGCTTTCTTT | CASSPGGPHTEAFF
NA | TRBJ2-7 | TRBV7-9 | TRBD1 | TGTGCCAGCAGCTCACCACTCAGTCGGGACAGAATCTCCTACGAGCAGTACTTC | CASSSPLSRDRISYEQYF
NA | TRBJ1-1 | TRBV5-4 | NA | TGTGCCAGCAGCTTATATAACACTGAAGCTTTCTTT | CASSLYNTEAFF
NA | TRBJ2-3 | TRBV5-6 | TRBD1 | TGTGCCAGCAGCCAAGGGACAGGACTCACAGATACGCAGTATTTT | CASSQGTGLTDTQYF
NA | TRBJ1-2 | TRBV25-1 | NA | TGTGCCAGCGGTTACGTGGGCGGCTACACCTTC | CASGYVGGYTF
NA | TRBJ1-4 | TRBV5-1 | NA | TGCGCCAGCAGAGCTCCCGGAGGCAGCGGGAATGAAAAACTGTTTTTT | CASRAPGGSGNEKLFF
NA | TRBJ1-6 | TRBV6-5 | TRBD1 | TGTGCCAGCAGAAACAGGGGGCCGGGAAATTCACCCCTCCACTTT | CASRNRGPGNSPLHF
NA | TRBJ1-1 | TRBV4-1 | NA | TGCGCCAGCAGCCAAGATCAATCTATACAAGCTTTCTTT | CASSQDQSIQAFF
NA | TRBJ2-2 | TRBV5-1 | TRBD2 | TGCGCCAGCAGCTCTGACCCGGGACTAGGGGTAGGGACCGGGGAGCTGTTTTTT | CASSSDPGLGVGTGELFF
once | TRBJ1-3 | TRBV25-1 | TRBD1 | TGTGCCAGCAGTGACAGGGGGCGCGGAAACACCATATATTTT | CASSDRGRGNTIYF
NA | TRBJ1-5 | TRBV15 | NA | TGTGCCACCAGCAGAGCGGGTGATAGCAATCAGCCCCAGAATTTT | CATSRAGDSNQPQNF
few | TRBJ2-1 | TRBV2 | TRBD2 | TGTGCCAGCAGCGGCGGGAGGGCCGGTTACAATGAGCAGTTCTTC | CASSGGRAGYNEQFF
once | TRBJ1-2 | TRBV27 | TRBD1 | TGTGCCAGCAGAGCCGGGACAGGGACCTATGGCTACACCTTC | CASRAGTGTYGYTF
NA | TRBJ1-1 | TRBV6-5 | NA | TGTGCCAGCAGTTACCAGATACAGGGAAGGGACACTGAAGCTTTCTTT | CASSYQIQGRDTEAFF
few | TRBJ2-1 | TRBV27 | TRBD1 | TGTGCCAGCAGTCTGGGGACAGGGCACAATGAGCAGTTCTTC | CASSLGTGHNEQFF
NA | TRBJ2-2 | TRBV7-9 | TRBD1 | TGTGCCAGCAGCTACGTCACAGGGACAGGGGTAATGAACACCGGGGAGCTGTTTTTT | CASSYVTGTGVMNTGELFF
NA | TRBJ2-4 | TRBV6-6 | NA | TGTGCCAGCAGTTTCCAGATAGCCAAAAACATTCAGTACTTC | CASSFQIAKNIQYF
few | TRBJ2-1 | TRBV30 | TRBD2 | TGTGCCTGGAGTGTAGGTCTTGGGACTAGCGGGAGACTCTCCTACAATGAGCAGTTCTTC | CAWSVGLGTSGRLSYNEQFF
once | TRBJ2-3 | TRBV5-1 | NA | TGCGCCAGCAGCCCCTCGGCCACACAGTTAAATACGCAGTATTTT | CASSPSATQLNTQYF
few | TRBJ2-7 | TRBV5-1 | TRBD1 | TGCGCCAGCAGTGATAGGACAGGGGGAAACGGCGAGCAGTACTTC | CASSDRTGGNGEQYF
few | TRBJ2-3 | TRBV5-6 | NA | TGTGCCAGCAGCCGTGTTAGCACAGATACGCAGTATTTT | CASSRVSTDTQYF
few | TRBJ2-1 | TRBV6-1 | TRBD2 | TGTGCCAGCACTAGCGGGGGGAGCTCCTACAATGAGCAGTTCTTC | CASTSGGSSYNEQFF
few | TRBJ1-2 | TRBV6-5 | NA | TGTGCCAGCAGTTACTCCAGGGGAAACTATGGCTACACCTTC | CASSYSRGNYGYTF
NA | TRBJ2-1 | TRBV5-1 | NA | TGCGCCAGCAGCTCTAGGCTATCCTCGTTCAATGAGCAGTTCTTC | CASSSRLSSFNEQFF
NA | TRBJ2-1 | TRBV13 | TRBD2 | TGTGCCAGCAGCCACCTAGCGGGAGCGCACAATGAGCAGTTCTTC | CASSHLAGAHNEQFF
NA | TRBJ1-1 | TRBV5-1 | NA | TGCGCCAGCAGCTATGCGGGATCACCGTCAGAAGCTTTCTTT | CASSYAGSPSEAFF
NA | TRBJ1-4 | TRBV25-1 | NA | TGTGCCAGCACCGGGATTTCAGGTGAAAAACTGTTTTTT | CASTGISGEKLFF
NA | TRBJ2-6 | TRBV4-1 | TRBD1 | TGCGCCAGCAGCCAAGATGGGGGACAGGGGTTGTCTGGGGCCAACGTCCTGACTTTC | CASSQDGGQGLSGANVLTF
NA | TRBJ1-2 | TRBV30 | NA | TGTGCCTGGAGTCCAAGAGGAGGGTGGTATGGCCACACCTTC | CAWSPRGGWYGHTF
NA | TRBJ1-5 | TRBV19 | NA | TGTGCCAGTAGTATGGGGACTCAGGGAAGAAATCAGCCCCAGCATTTT | CASSMGTQGRNQPQHF
NA | TRBJ1-1 | TRBV5-8 | NA | TGTGCCAGCAGTGCTATGACCCTAAGGGGCACTGAAGCTTTCTTT | CASSAMTLRGTEAFF
few | TRBJ1-3 | TRBV25-1 | TRBD1 | TGTGCCAGCAGTGGAACAGGGGGCGGAGGAAACACCATATATTTT | CASSGTGGGGNTIYF
NA | TRBJ2-6 | TRBV2 | NA | TGTGCCAGCAGGGACTTTTCTGGGGCCAACGTCCTGACTTTC | CASRDFSGANVLTF
NA | TRBJ1-1 | TRBV7-2 | TRBD1 | TGTGCCAGCAGGATGGACAGGGTGAACACTGAAGCTTTCTTT | CASRMDRVNTEAFF
NA | TRBJ2-5 | TRBV7-7 | NA | TGTGCTAGCAGTCAACAGTCGGGAGTCCAAGAGACCCAGTACTTC | CASSQQSGVQETQYF
NA | TRBJ2-1 | TRBV2 | TRBD2 | TGTGCCAGCAGTGACGGGCTAGCGGGAGGTGTTAGCTCCTACAATGAGCAGTTCTTC | CASSDGLAGGVSSYNEQFF
NA | TRBJ1-2 | TRBV5-1 | NA | TGCGCCAGCAATTTCGCGGAGGGAAACTATGGCTACACCTTC | CASNFAEGNYGYTF
NA | TRBJ2-1 | TRBV30 | TRBD2 | TGTGCCTGGAGTTCCTTTAGCGGGGGGCAATACAATGAGCAGTTCTTC | CAWSSFSGGQYNEQFF
NA | TRBJ1-6 | TRBV9 | NA | TGTGCCAGCAGCGTAGCAGCGGTAGATAATTCACCCCTCCACTTT | CASSVAAVDNSPLHF
NA | TRBJ1-1 | TRBV7-8 | NA | TGTGCCAGCAGCTTAGGCCAGGGTGTCACTGAAGCTTTCTTT | CASSLGQGVTEAFF
NA | TRBJ2-4 | TRBV5-6 | TRBD2 | TGTGCCAGCAGCTTGGTTTCTCCAGCGACTAGCCTTCAGTACTTC | CASSLVSPATSLQYF
NA | TRBJ2-5 | TRBV19 | TRBD2 | TGTGCCAGTAAGGCTAGCGGGAGAGAGACCCAGTACTTC | CASKASGRETQYF
NA | TRBJ2-1 | TRBV7-9 | NA | TGTGCCAGCAGCTTCGGGACTGGGGTTTGGGAGCAGTTCTTC | CASSFGTGVWEQFF
NA | TRBJ2-1 | TRBV5-4 | TRBD2 | TGTGCCAGCAGCTTTGTCGGGGGGGCCTGGGGTGAGCAGTTCTTC | CASSFVGGAWGEQFF